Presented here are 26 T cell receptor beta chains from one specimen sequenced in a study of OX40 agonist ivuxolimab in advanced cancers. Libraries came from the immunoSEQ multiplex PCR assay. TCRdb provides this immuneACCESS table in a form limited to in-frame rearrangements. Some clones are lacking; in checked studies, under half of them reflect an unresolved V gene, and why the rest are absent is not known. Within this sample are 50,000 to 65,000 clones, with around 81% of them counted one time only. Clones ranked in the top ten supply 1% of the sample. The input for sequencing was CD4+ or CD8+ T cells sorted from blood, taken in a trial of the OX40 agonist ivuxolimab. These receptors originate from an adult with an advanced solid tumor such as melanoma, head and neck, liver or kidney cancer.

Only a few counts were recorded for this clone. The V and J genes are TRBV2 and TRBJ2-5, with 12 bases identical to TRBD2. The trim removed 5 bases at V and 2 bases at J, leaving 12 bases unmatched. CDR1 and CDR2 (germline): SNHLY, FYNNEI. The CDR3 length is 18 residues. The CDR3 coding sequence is TGTGCCAGCAGTCCCCGACTAGCGGGGGACTTCCATCAAGAGACCCAGTACTTC. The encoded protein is CASSPRLAGDFHQETQYF. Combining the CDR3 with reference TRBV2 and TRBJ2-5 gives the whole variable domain EPEVTQTPSHQVTQMGQEVILRCVPISNHLYFYWYRQILGQKVEFLVSFYNNEISEKSEIFDDQFSVERPDGSNFTLKIRSTKLEDSAMYFCASSPRLAGDFHQETQYFGPGTRLLVL.

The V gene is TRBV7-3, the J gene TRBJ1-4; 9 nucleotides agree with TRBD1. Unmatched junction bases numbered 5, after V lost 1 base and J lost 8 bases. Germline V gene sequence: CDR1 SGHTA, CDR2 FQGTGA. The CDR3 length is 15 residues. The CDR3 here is CASSLRPGTGEKLFF. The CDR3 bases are TGTGCCAGCAGCTTAAGGCCCGGGACAGGGGAAAAACTGTTTTTT.

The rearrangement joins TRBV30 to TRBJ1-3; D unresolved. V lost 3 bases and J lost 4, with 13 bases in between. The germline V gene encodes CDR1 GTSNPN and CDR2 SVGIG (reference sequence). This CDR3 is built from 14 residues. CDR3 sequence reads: CAWSSSVLGNTIYF. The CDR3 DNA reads TGTGCCTGGAGCTCAAGTGTACTCGGAAACACCATATATTTT.

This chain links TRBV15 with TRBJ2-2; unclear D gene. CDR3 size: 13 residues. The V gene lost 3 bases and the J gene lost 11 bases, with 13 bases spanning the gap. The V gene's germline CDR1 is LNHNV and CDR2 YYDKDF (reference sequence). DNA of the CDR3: TGTGCCACCAGCAGTGGGTCCCAGGAAGAGCTGTTTTTT. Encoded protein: CATSSGSQEELFF.

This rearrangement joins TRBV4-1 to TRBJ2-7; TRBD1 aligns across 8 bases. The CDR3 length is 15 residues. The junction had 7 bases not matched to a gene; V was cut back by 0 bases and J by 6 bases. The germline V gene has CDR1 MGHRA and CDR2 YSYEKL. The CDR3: CASSQDHRGAFEQYF. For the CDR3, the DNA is TGCGCCAGCAGCCAAGATCACAGGGGGGCTTTCGAGCAGTACTTC.

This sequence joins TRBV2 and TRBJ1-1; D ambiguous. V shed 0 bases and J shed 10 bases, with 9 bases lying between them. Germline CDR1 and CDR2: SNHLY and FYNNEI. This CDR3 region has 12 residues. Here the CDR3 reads CASSEAFDPAFF. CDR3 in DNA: TGTGCCAGCAGTGAAGCGTTCGATCCAGCTTTCTTT. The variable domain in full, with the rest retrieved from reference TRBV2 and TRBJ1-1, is EPEVTQTPSHQVTQMGQEVILRCVPISNHLYFYWYRQILGQKVEFLVSFYNNEISEKSEIFDDQFSVERPDGSNFTLKIRSTKLEDSAMYFCASSEAFDPAFFGQGTRLTVV.

The CDR3 sequence is CSVEGDPGLPGYTF. The DNA for the CDR3 is TGCAGCGTTGAAGGGGACCCGGGACTCCCGGGCTACACCTTC. The chain combines TRBV29-1 with TRBJ1-2, with D possibly being TRBD1 (5 bases). Germline values: CDR1 SQVTM, CDR2 ANQGSEA. This CDR3 is 14 amino acids long. The V end was cut by 1 base, the J end by 8 bases, with 17 bases between. The full variable domain, rest sourced from reference TRBV29-1 and TRBJ1-2, is SAVISQKPSRDICQRGTSLTIQCQVDSQVTMMFWYRQQPGQSLTLIATANQGSEATYESGFVIDKFPISRPNLTFSTLTVSNMSPEDSSIYLCSVEGDPGLPGYTFGSGTRLTVV.

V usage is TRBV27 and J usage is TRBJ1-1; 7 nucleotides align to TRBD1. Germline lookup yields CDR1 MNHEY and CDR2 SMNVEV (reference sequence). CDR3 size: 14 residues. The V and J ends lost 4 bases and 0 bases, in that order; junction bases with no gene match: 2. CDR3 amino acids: CASSYRGLNTEAFF. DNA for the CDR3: TGTGCCAGCAGTTATAGGGGGCTGAACACTGAAGCTTTCTTT.

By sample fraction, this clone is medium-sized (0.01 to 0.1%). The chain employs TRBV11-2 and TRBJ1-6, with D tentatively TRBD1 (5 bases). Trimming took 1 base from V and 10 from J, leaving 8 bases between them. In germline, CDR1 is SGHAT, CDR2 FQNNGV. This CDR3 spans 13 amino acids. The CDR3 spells CASSLGGESPLHF. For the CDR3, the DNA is TGTGCCAGCAGCTTAGGAGGGGAATCACCCCTCCACTTT.

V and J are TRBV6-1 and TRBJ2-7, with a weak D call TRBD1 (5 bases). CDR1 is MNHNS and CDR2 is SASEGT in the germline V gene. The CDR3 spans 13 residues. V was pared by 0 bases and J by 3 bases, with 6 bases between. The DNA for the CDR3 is TGTGCCAGCAGTGAAGCTAGGGGCTACGAGCAGTACTTC. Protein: CASSEARGYEQYF.

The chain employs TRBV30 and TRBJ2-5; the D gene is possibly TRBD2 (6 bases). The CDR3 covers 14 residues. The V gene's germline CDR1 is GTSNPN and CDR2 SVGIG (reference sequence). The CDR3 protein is CARGGGGGQETQYF. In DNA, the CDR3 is TGTGCTCGGGGAGGAGGTGGCGGACAAGAGACCCAGTACTTC. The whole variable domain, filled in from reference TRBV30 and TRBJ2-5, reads SQTIHQWPATLVQPVGSPLSLECTVEGTSNPNLYWYRQAAGRGLQLLFYSVGIGQISSEVPQNLSASRPQDRQFILSSKKLLLSDSGFYLCARGGGGGQETQYFGPGTRLLVL.

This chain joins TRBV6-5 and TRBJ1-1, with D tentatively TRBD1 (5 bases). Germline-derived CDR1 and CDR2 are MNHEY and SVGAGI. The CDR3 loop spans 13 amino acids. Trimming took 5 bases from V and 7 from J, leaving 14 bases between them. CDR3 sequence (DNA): TGTGCCAGCAGTGGAACCAGGGTGAGTGAAGCTTTCTTT. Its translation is CASSGTRVSEAFF.

The CDR3 DNA reads as TGCAGCGTTGAAATCCAGGGGGGGACTGAAGCTTTCTTT. Translating gives CSVEIQGGTEAFF. This chain joins TRBV29-1 and TRBJ1-1, with 7 bases matching TRBD1. Trimming cost V 2 bases and J 5 bases; bases outside gene matches: 5. CDR1 is SQVTM, CDR2 ANQGSEA, per germline. The CDR3 is made up of 13 amino acids.

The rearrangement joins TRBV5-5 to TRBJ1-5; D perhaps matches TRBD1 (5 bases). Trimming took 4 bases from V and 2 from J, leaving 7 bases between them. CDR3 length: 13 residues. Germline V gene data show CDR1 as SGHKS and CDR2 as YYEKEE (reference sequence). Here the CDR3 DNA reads TGTGCCAGCAGCGGGGACGGCAATCAGCCCCAGCATTTT. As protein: CASSGDGNQPQHF.

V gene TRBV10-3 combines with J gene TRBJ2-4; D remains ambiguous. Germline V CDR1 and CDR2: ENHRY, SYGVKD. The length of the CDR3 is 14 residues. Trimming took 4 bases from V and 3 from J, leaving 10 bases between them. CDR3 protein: CAISGGMGKNIQYF. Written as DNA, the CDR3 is TGTGCCATCAGTGGGGGTATGGGCAAAAACATTCAGTACTTC.

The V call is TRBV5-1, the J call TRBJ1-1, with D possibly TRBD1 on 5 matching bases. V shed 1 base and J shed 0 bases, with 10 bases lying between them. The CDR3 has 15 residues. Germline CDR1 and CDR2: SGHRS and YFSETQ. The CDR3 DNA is TGCGCCAGCAGCTTGCGAGGGGTCATGAACACTGAAGCTTTCTTT. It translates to CASSLRGVMNTEAFF.

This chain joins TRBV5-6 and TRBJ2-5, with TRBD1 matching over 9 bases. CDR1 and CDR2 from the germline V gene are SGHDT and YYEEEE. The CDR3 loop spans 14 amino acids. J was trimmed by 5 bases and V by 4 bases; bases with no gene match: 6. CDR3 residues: CASSGQGLPETQYF. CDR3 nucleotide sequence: TGTGCCAGCAGCGGACAGGGGCTCCCGGAGACCCAGTACTTC.

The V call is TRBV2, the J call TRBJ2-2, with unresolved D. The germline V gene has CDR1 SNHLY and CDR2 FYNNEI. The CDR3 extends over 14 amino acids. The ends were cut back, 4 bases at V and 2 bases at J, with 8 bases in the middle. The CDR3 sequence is CASSGQINTGELFF. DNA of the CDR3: TGTGCCAGCAGTGGGCAGATAAACACCGGGGAGCTGTTTTTT.

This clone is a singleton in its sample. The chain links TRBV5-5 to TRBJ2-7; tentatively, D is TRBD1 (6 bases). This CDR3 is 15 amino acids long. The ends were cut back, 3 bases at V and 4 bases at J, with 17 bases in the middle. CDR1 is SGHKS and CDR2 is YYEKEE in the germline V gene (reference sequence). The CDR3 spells CASSSRTAAGYEQYF. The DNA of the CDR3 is TGTGCCAGCAGCTCGAGGACAGCCGCAGGATACGAGCAGTACTTC.

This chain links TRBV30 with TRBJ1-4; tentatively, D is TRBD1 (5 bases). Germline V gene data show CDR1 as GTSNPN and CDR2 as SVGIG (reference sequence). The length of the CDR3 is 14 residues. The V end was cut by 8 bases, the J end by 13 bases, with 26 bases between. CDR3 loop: CAGTGGVVNEVLFF. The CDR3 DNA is TGTGCCGGGACCGGGGGGGTGGTTAATGAAGTACTGTTTTTT.

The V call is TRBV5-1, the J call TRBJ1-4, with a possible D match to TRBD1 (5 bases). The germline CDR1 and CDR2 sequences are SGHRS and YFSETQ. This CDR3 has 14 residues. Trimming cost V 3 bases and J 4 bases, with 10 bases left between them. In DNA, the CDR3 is TGCGCCAGCAGCTCGGGACTGGGTAATGAAAAACTGTTTTTT. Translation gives CASSSGLGNEKLFF.

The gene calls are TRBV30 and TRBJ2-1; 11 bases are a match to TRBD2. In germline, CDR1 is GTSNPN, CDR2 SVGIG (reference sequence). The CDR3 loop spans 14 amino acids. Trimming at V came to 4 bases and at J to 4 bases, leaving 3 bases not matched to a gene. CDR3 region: CAWTSGGPYNEQFF. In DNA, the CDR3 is TGTGCCTGGACTAGCGGGGGGCCTTACAATGAGCAGTTCTTC.

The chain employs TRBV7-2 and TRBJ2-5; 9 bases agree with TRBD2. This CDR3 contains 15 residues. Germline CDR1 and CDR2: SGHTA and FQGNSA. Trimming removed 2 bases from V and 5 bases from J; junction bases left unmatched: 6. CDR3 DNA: TGTGCCAGCAGCTTACGTGTAGCGGGGGTGGAGACCCAGTACTTC. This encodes CASSLRVAGVETQYF.

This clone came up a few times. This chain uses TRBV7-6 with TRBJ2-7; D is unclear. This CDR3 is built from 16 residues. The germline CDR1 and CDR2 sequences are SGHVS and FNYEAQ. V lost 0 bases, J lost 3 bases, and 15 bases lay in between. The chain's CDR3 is CASSLASSPENYEQYF. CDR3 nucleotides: TGTGCCAGCAGCTTAGCGTCAAGTCCGGAAAACTACGAGCAGTACTTC.

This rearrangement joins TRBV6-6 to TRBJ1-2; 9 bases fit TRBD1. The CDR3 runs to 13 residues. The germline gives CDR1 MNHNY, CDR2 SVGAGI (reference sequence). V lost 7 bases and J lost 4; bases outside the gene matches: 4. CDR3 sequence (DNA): TGTGCCAGCACCCGACAGGGGGGCTATGGCTACACCTTC. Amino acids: CASTRQGGYGYTF.

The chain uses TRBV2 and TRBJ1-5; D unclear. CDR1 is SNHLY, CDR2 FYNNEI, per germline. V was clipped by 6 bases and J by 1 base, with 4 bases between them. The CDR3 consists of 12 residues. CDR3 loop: CASRRSNQPQHF. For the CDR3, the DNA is TGTGCCAGCAGGAGGAGCAATCAGCCCCAGCATTTT.